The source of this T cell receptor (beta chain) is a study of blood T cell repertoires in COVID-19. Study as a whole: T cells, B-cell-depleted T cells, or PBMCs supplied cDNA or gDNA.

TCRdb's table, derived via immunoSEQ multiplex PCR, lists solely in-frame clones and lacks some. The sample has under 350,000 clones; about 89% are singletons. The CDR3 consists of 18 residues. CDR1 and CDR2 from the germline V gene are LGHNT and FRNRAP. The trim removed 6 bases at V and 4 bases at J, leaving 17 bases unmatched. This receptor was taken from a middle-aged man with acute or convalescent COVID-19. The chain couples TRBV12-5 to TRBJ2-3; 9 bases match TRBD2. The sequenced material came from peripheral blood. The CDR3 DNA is TGTGCTAGTGGCCATCCTAGCGGGACTAGCTCGCATTCAGATACGCAGTATTTT. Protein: CASGHPSGTSSHSDTQYF.